Following are 9 T cell receptor beta chains from one sample sequenced in a study of blood T cells in healthy people across ages. It was with a sample-barcoded 5' primer and a J-beta primer mix that a second PCR of about 7 to 12 cycles was run. Via MiXCR, TCRdb re-called the 5' RACE reads, giving one row per CDR3 protein. Of around 700,000 distinct CDR3 sequences listed, 20% to 25% are singletons. This sample was shared with a second study, whose subject was T cells of mothers and their children.

The sequenced sample consisted of blood. These receptors came from a boy younger than 18 in good health.

The J gene is TRBJ2-1, the V gene TRBV28; a possible D gene is TRBD2 (5 bases). This CDR3 is 15 amino acids long. V lost 3 bases and J lost 3, with 12 bases in between. CDR1 is MDHEN and CDR2 is SYDVKM in the germline V gene. The chain's CDR3 is CASSFGELVYNEQFF. The CDR3 DNA reads as TGTGCCAGCAGTTTCGGGGAGTTGGTCTACAATGAGCAGTTCTTC.

The rearrangement links TRBV5-1 to TRBJ2-1; the D gene could be TRBD1 or TRBD2 (5 bases each). Per the germline V gene, CDR1 is SGHRS and CDR2 is YFSETQ. Trimming removed 0 bases from V and 5 bases from J, with 12 bases in between. The CDR3 runs 15 residues. The DNA of the CDR3 is TGCGCCAGCAGCTTGGGGGGACGAGATAACAATGAGCAGTTCTTC. This translates into CASSLGGRDNNEQFF.

This clonotype appeared a few times. The J gene is TRBJ2-7, the V gene TRBV28; no reliable D call. Germline loops: CDR1 MDHEN, CDR2 SYDVKM. V was shortened by 2 bases and J by 3 bases, with 11 bases between the two germline ends. The CDR3 covers 14 residues. The CDR3 protein is CASSLITTDYEQYF. The CDR3 DNA sequence: TGTGCCAGCAGTTTAATAACTACGGACTACGAGCAGTACTTC.

The chain couples TRBV20-1 to TRBJ1-2, with D unclear. This CDR3 contains 10 residues. V dropped 7 bases and J dropped 2 bases, with 5 bases sitting between them. In germline, CDR1 is DFQATT, CDR2 SNEGSKA (reference sequence). The CDR3 DNA reads TGCAGTGTCCAGAACTATGGCTACACCTTC. Translation gives CSVQNYGYTF.

This clonotype has only a few counts. The chain combines TRBV7-3 with TRBJ2-6; D gene unclear. Germline CDR1 reads SGHTA; CDR2 reads FQGTGA. V dropped 5 bases and J dropped 0 bases, with 11 bases sitting between them. The length of the CDR3 is 16 residues. CDR3 loop: CASSRFRISGANVLTF. The DNA for the CDR3 is TGTGCCAGCAGCCGTTTCCGGATCTCTGGGGCCAACGTCCTGACTTTC. The complete variable domain, with remaining parts taken from reference TRBV7-3 and TRBJ2-6, reads GAGVSQTPSNKVTEKGKYVELRCDPISGHTALYWYRQSLGQGPEFLIYFQGTGAADDSGLPNDRFFAVRPEGSVSTLKIQRTERGDSAVYLCASSRFRISGANVLTFGAGSRLTVL.

Only a few counts were recorded for this clonotype. The genes are TRBV20-1 and TRBJ2-5; D possibly uses TRBD1 or TRBD2 (6 bases each). Germline V CDR1 and CDR2: DFQATT, SNEGSKA (reference sequence). The V end was cut by 0 bases, the J end by 4 bases, with 12 bases between. The CDR3 loop spans 14 amino acids. The CDR3 nucleotides read TGCAGTGCTAGAGAGGAGGGGGTAAGAGAGACCCAGTACTTC. Its protein is CSAREEGVRETQYF.

The chain combines TRBV5-1 with TRBJ1-1; possibly TRBD1 for D (5 bases). CDR1 and CDR2 (germline): SGHRS, YFSETQ. Trimming cost V 3 bases and J 0 bases, with 9 bases left between them. CDR3 length: 14 amino acids. The CDR3: CASSWGPMNTEAFF. The CDR3 nucleotides are TGCGCCAGCAGCTGGGGACCGATGAACACTGAAGCTTTCTTT.

The V and J genes are TRBV7-6 and TRBJ2-2, with 7 bases that match TRBD2. This CDR3 has 15 amino acids. Germline CDR1 reads SGHVS; CDR2 reads FNYEAQ. The V segment lost 5 bases and the J segment 5 bases; nucleotides outside the gene matches: 8. CDR3 in amino acids: CASSPGTTSTGELFF. In DNA form, the CDR3 reads TGTGCCAGCAGCCCCGGGACTACCTCAACCGGGGAGCTGTTTTTT.

This clonotype came up a few times. The chain combines TRBV15 with TRBJ2-7; 8 bases are a match to TRBD1. Trimming took 0 bases from V and 8 from J; bases not matched to a gene: 12. CDR1 and CDR2 from the germline V gene are LNHNV and YYDKDF (reference sequence). The CDR3 sequence is 16 residues long. For the CDR3, the DNA is TGTGCCACCAGCAGAGATCTTGGGACAGGTAATAGTAAGCAGTACTTC. Translating gives CATSRDLGTGNSKQYF.